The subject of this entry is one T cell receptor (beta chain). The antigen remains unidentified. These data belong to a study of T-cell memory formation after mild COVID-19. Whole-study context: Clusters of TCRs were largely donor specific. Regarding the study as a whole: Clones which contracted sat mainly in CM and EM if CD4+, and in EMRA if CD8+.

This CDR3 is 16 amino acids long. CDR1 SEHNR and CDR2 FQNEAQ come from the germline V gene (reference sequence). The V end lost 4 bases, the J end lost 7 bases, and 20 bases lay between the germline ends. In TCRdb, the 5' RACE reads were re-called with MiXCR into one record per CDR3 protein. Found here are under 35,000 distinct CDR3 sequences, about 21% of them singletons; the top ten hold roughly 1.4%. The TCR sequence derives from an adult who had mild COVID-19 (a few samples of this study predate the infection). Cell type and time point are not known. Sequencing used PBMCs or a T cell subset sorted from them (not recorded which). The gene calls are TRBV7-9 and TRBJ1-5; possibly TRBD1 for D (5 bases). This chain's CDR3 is CASSSYPEGLRQPQHF. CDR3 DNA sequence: TGTGCCAGCAGCTCGTATCCCGAGGGGTTGCGGCAGCCCCAGCATTTT.